This is a list of T cell receptor beta chains from one sample in a study of identical twins. In TCRdb, the 5' RACE reads were re-called with MiXCR into one record per CDR3 protein. The sample includes approximately 230,000 distinct CDR3 sequences, 11% to 15% of them seen just once. Sequences were obtained from memory (CD45RO+) T cells sorted from blood. Receptors were obtained from a woman aged 18-35 years in good health. The conserved cysteine and the conserved F or W are not part of the CDR3 here.

V: TRBV20-1; CDR3: SARATGLENRDTQY
V: TRBV5-1; CDR3: ASQRGGSGSYNEQF
V: TRBV5-1; CDR3: ASSTGSINIQY
V: TRBV6-2/TRBV6-3; CDR3: ASRDGQGASVDTEAF
V: TRBV3-1; CDR3: ASSPAGVYNEQF
V: TRBV20-1; CDR3: SASPEGGGPHEQF
V: TRBV20-1; CDR3: SASEGQDREQY
V: TRBV11-2; CDR3: ASSSRTGQETQY
V: TRBV20-1; CDR3: SAAQGNHEQY
V: TRBV4-3; CDR3: ASSQFRDPLTDTQY
V: TRBV10-2; CDR3: ASSDRGGTDTQY
V: TRBV7-9; CDR3: ASSGAGAGTNTQY
V: TRBV9; CDR3: ASSEVGWTNTEAF
V: TRBV4-2; CDR3: ASSQGSGVAETQY
V: TRBV12-3/TRBV12-4; CDR3: ASRGSSTGELF
V: TRBV12-3/TRBV12-4; CDR3: ASSGYGDLNTEAF
V: TRBV12-3/TRBV12-4; CDR3: ASSLRGRTDTQY
V: TRBV6-5; CDR3: ASSYSFPLSETQY
V: TRBV27; CDR3: ASSPARAARNTEAF
V: TRBV12-3/TRBV12-4; CDR3: ASSHGEGRAKNIQY
V: TRBV9; CDR3: ASSVFGGSGDTQY
V: TRBV2; CDR3: ATQRRSTEGDTQY
V: TRBV12-3/TRBV12-4; CDR3: ASSLDRRLEAF
V: TRBV20-1; CDR3: SANKLSRCF
V: TRBV10-2; CDR3: ASRQGAGNTEAF
V: TRBV5-8; CDR3: ASRGLEGYEQF
V: TRBV5-1; CDR3: ASSLGTTGLNTEAF
V: TRBV20-1; CDR3: SHTSGNPSSYNEQF
V: TRBV6-1; CDR3: ASSPGTQAANGPQH
V: TRBV7-2; CDR3: ASSPTGTEANYGYT
V: TRBV5-5; CDR3: ASSLEGVYEQY
V: TRBV19; CDR3: ASSPARGGHPDTQY
V: TRBV5-1; CDR3: ASSLGLAGGDEKF
V: TRBV27; CDR3: ASSLLGGRETQY
V: TRBV7-9; CDR3: ASLSSYNSPLH
V: TRBV14; CDR3: ASSPPGHLSTDTQY
V: TRBV7-2; CDR3: ASSLTQPSVQF
V: TRBV6-1; CDR3: ASSGTPGIGNSPLH
V: TRBV14; CDR3: ASRITGTGNNEQF
V: TRBV6-2/TRBV6-3; CDR3: ATRPSGANVLT
V: TRBV5-6; CDR3: ASSLANLLAGGADTQY
V: TRBV5-1; CDR3: ASSSAGQGLEEQY
V: TRBV2; CDR3: ASSEDSLVLLGDGYT
V: TRBV3-1; CDR3: ASSPGQGAGRQETQY
V: TRBV6-1; CDR3: ASSPFIKGELF
V: TRBV5-6; CDR3: ASSDTGTGTNSPLH
V: TRBV5-1; CDR3: ASSPGLAGADTQY
V: TRBV2; CDR3: ASSEDGGRVDTQY
V: TRBV20-1; CDR3: SGRGTPYEQY
V: TRBV11-3; CDR3: ASSPWGQEGEQF
V: TRBV12-3/TRBV12-4; CDR3: ASRYDSRYEQY
V: TRBV9; CDR3: ASSGGGGGETQY
V: TRBV6-5; CDR3: ASSSWGTDSNQPQH
V: TRBV5-1; CDR3: ASSLVGQGRDTQY